This T cell receptor (beta chain) appears in the sequencing data of a study of shared clonotypes between healthy human individuals. On this clone: Antigen: not known.

Clones were sequenced by immunoSEQ multiplex PCR, and TCRdb holds only the in-frame ones, with some missing. The repertoire includes around 1 million clones, approximately 80% of them detected once, and roughly 1.5% sits in the top ten. Trimming cost V 0 bases and J 12 bases, with 12 bases left between them. This CDR3 has 13 residues. Per the germline V gene, CDR1 is LNHDA and CDR2 is SQIVND (reference sequence). The study's findings and limits: Of the naive CD4 clonotypes, about 5.4% were shared across several donors. Larger estimated richness was generally seen in naive subsets than in memory subsets.

This sequence joins TRBV19 and TRBJ2-1; possibly TRBD1 for D (5 bases). The clonotype originates from a man in his late teens or twenties in good health. The source material was memory CD4+ T cells sorted from blood. Stated subset: CD45RA-negative fraction. DNA of the CDR3: TGTGCCAGTAGTATAGATGGCGTGGGGCGGCAGTTCTTC. It encodes CASSIDGVGRQFF.